These 13 T cell receptor beta chains came from one sample sequenced in a study of beta chain features in type 1 diabetes. General study points: For Type 1 diabetes patients, all four CD4+ subsets carried TCRB CDR3s that were moderately but significantly shorter.

The entirety of the isolated RNA underwent reverse transcription, so expressed TCRB transcripts were sequenced. Sequencing used immunoSEQ multiplex PCR; TCRdb keeps in-frame clones, though not all of them. The sample consists of roughly 140,000 clones, 10% of them appearing once. These receptors have no identified antigens. The sequenced sample was central memory CD4+ T cells from blood. Every receptor here comes from a man between 25 and 39 years old with type 1 diabetes.

The V gene is TRBV10-3, the J gene TRBJ2-3; 10 positions match TRBD1. This CDR3 contains 13 residues. V trimming: 11 bases; J trimming: 1 base; junction bases outside the gene matches: 3. CDR1 is ENHRY and CDR2 is SYGVKD in the germline V gene. In nucleotides, the CDR3 is TGTGCCTCGACAGGGGGCGGCACAGATACGCAGTATTTT. This gives the protein CASTGGGTDTQYF.

In this sample, this clone turned up many times. The chain joins TRBV5-1 to TRBJ1-1; D perhaps matches TRBD1 (5 bases). Germline V gene sequence: CDR1 SGHRS, CDR2 YFSETQ. Trimming pared 4 bases from V and 4 bases from J, leaving 17 bases between. The CDR3 covers 15 residues. DNA for the CDR3: TGCGCCAGCAGCGACGGGCGGTTCGGGGGCACTGAAGCTTTCTTT. It specifies CASSDGRFGGTEAFF.

This clone was seen a few times. The chain has TRBV28 and TRBJ1-4, with D hard to call. Germline-derived CDR1 and CDR2 are MDHEN and SYDVKM. The V and J ends lost 10 bases and 7 bases respectively, with 16 bases between them. The CDR3 loop spans 13 amino acids. CDR3 in amino acids: CATGGGFVEKLFF. The CDR3 bases are TGTGCCACAGGAGGCGGTTTTGTTGAAAAACTGTTTTTT.

This clone has a count of ten or more. The genes are TRBV5-4 and TRBJ2-3, with D uncertain. In germline, CDR1 is SGHNT, CDR2 YYREEE (reference sequence). This CDR3 is 14 amino acids long. V lost 4 bases and J lost 2, with 11 bases in between. CDR3 amino acids: CASSAPGATDTQYF. The CDR3 region has the DNA TGTGCCAGCAGCGCGCCCGGTGCCACAGATACGCAGTATTTT.

The gene calls are TRBV4-3 and TRBJ1-2, with 10 bases fitting TRBD1. The ends lost 2 bases at V and 3 bases at J; junction bases unmatched: 3. Germline V gene lookup returns CDR1 LGHNA and CDR2 YSLEER. The CDR3 spans 15 residues. CDR3 DNA: TGCGCCAGCAGCCAATCCGGGACAGGGGACTATGGCTACACCTTC. Amino acid sequence: CASSQSGTGDYGYTF.

This clone was observed a few times. The chain recombines TRBV2 with TRBJ2-3; no firm D call. The CDR3 totals 13 residues. Trimming stripped 5 bases from V and 3 bases from J, with 9 bases between. Germline CDR1 is SNHLY and CDR2 is FYNNEI. CDR3 DNA sequence: TGTGCCAGCAGTATGGGCCCGACAGATACGCAGTATTTT. Translated, it gives CASSMGPTDTQYF.

This chain uses TRBV6-5 with TRBJ2-7; tentatively, D is TRBD2 (6 bases). This CDR3 region has 13 residues. Trimming shortened V by 6 bases and J by 2 bases, and 11 bases separated the two germline ends. Germline CDR1 is MNHEY and CDR2 is SVGAGI. The CDR3 nucleotides read TGTGCCAGCAGGCGAGGGACTGCCTACGAGCAGTACTTC. Translated, it gives CASRRGTAYEQYF.

The table lists this clone with a few counts. The CDR3 loop reads CAWDRSGTSHKYLAKNIQYF. The CDR3 DNA sequence: TGTGCCTGGGACAGATCCGGGACATCGCACAAGTACCTGGCCAAAAACATTCAGTACTTC. The chain carries TRBV30 and TRBJ2-4, with D maybe TRBD1 (6 bases). The V gene's germline CDR1 is GTSNPN and CDR2 SVGIG (reference sequence). V gave up 5 bases and J gave up 1 base, with 30 bases separating them. CDR3 size: 20 residues. The full variable domain, completed using reference TRBV30 and TRBJ2-4, is SQTIHQWPATLVQPVGSPLSLECTVEGTSNPNLYWYRQAAGRGLQLLFYSVGIGQISSEVPQNLSASRPQDRQFILSSKKLLLSDSGFYLCAWDRSGTSHKYLAKNIQYFGAGTRLSVL.

This clone was counted only a few times. CDR3 DNA: TGTGCCAGCAGCTTTCGACAGGGAGATCAGCCCCAGCATTTT. It translates to CASSFRQGDQPQHF. V gene TRBV7-2 combines with J gene TRBJ1-5; 7 positions match TRBD1. From germline, CDR1 is SGHTA and CDR2 FQGNSA. The CDR3 extends over 14 amino acids. J gave up 5 bases and V 3 bases, and 4 bases lay outside the gene matches.

This clone was recorded a few times. The chain has TRBV2 and TRBJ2-5; tentative D call: TRBD2 (5 bases). V was clipped by 0 bases and J by 1 base, with 12 bases between them. The CDR3 loop spans 16 amino acids. The germline V gene encodes CDR1 SNHLY and CDR2 FYNNEI. CDR3 residues: CASSEASGLSQETQYF. The DNA for the CDR3 is TGTGCCAGCAGTGAAGCATCGGGGTTATCCCAAGAGACCCAGTACTTC.

In this sample, this clone turned up many times. The rearrangement joins TRBV7-9 to TRBJ2-1; TRBD1 might be the D (5 bases). CDR1 and CDR2 (germline): SEHNR, FQNEAQ (reference sequence). This CDR3 region has 17 residues. The germline V and J ends were trimmed by 3 bases and 3 bases, with 18 bases remaining between them. The CDR3 is CASSFRMPQGYYNEQFF. In DNA, the CDR3 is TGTGCCAGCAGCTTCAGGATGCCCCAGGGATACTACAATGAGCAGTTCTTC.

Only a few counts were recorded for this clone. The V call is TRBV18, the J call TRBJ1-1; no firm D call. CDR1 and CDR2 from the germline V gene are KGHSH and LQKENI. This CDR3 is built from 13 residues. Trimming removed 2 bases from V and 3 bases from J, with 7 bases in between. DNA for the CDR3: TGTGCCAGCTCACCAGCGTCCTACACTGAAGCTTTCTTT. Protein: CASSPASYTEAFF.

The table lists this clone with a few counts. The chain combines TRBV4-3 with TRBJ2-2, with 7 bases matching TRBD2. The J segment lost 3 bases and the V segment lost 1 base, leaving 5 bases of the junction unmatched. Germline CDR1 LGHNA, CDR2 YSLEER. The CDR3 length is 16 residues. The CDR3 nucleotides read TGCGCCAGCAGCCAAGGTTCAGCGGGATACACCGGGGAGCTGTTTTTT. Protein: CASSQGSAGYTGELFF.